This TCR beta chain was captured by sequencing in a study of blood T cell repertoires in COVID-19. Study as a whole: Some COVID-19 samples were acute and others convalescent; all came from the United States, Italy and Spain. Nucleic acid was either cDNA or gDNA, and it came from T cells, B-cell-depleted T cells, or PBMCs.

Followed longitudinally, the Seattle patients had been enrolled during active infection. Germline V gene sequence: CDR1 SEHNR, CDR2 FQNEAQ (reference sequence). Trimming stripped 1 base from V and 2 bases from J, with 3 bases between. The CDR3 loop spans 12 amino acids. In this sample, this clone turned up a few times. This table comes from immunoSEQ multiplex PCR, and its TCRdb copy is limited to in-frame clones, with some not included. The data hold some 68,000 clones, with around nine tenths observed a single time. V usage is TRBV7-9 and J usage is TRBJ2-7; the D is unclear. The sequence came from a man aged 35 to 55 with COVID-19, enrolled during active disease. The sequenced sample was peripheral blood. The CDR3 loop reads CASSLDTYEQYF. The CDR3 DNA is TGTGCCAGCAGCTTAGATACCTACGAGCAGTACTTC.